The rows below give T cell receptor beta chains drawn from one sample of a study of blood T cells in healthy people across ages. Each CDR3 protein gets one entry after TCRdb re-called the 5' RACE reads with MiXCR. Among about 1.5 million distinct CDR3 sequences listed, 42% were seen once. The sequencing sample was made of blood. These receptors originate from a woman aged 18-30 years in good health. CDR3s include the opening cysteine and the closing phenylalanine or tryptophan. Each record gives: J gene, clone size, V gene, CDR3 protein. Clone sizes are given selectively: once, few, many, or a class where the clone is expanded.

TRBJ2-1 . TRBV7-9 CASSPPGLAVNEQFF
TRBJ2-3 . TRBV20-1 CSAEGQLAYNEQYF
TRBJ2-1 few TRBV5-1 CASSTGTSRNEQFF
. few TRBV4-1 CASSQISTYEQYF
TRBJ2-3 few TRBV21-1 CASSKSSTDTQYF
TRBJ2-3 . TRBV20-1 CSASAGDVTDTQYF
TRBJ2-3 . TRBV2 CASTLTGTRYSTDTQYF
TRBJ2-5 few TRBV7-2 CASRAGGQILYF
TRBJ1-5 few TRBV30 CAWRADNQPQHF
TRBJ2-3 few TRBV7-2 CASSLGSGARTDTQYF
TRBJ2-5 few TRBV28 CASSPPGGVKTQYF
TRBJ1-5 . TRBV4-3 CASSQDTWGANQPQHF
TRBJ1-2 few TRBV7-2 CASSLDGGQLLGYTF
TRBJ2-5 . TRBV10-3 CAISTDLETQYF
TRBJ2-7 . TRBV28 CASSYEGRTFRGSPYEQYF
. . TRBV7-2 CASSFSRGIYNEQYF
TRBJ2-1 . TRBV30 CAWISGSPLNEQFF
TRBJ2-3 . TRBV11-2 CASSLRTGAVDTQYF
TRBJ2-1 . TRBV20-1 CSARVRQFF
TRBJ2-1 . TRBV9 CASSEDGLGVNEQFF
TRBJ1-5 . TRBV7-2 CANSLVKVGQPQHF
TRBJ1-2 few TRBV2 CASTRGSGYVYTF
TRBJ2-1 . TRBV6-2/TRBV6-3 CASSYSRLAGVDEQFF
TRBJ2-1 few TRBV7-2 CATRASGIGEQFF
TRBJ2-3 . TRBV29-1 CSVNRDPNTDMQYF
TRBJ2-1 . TRBV7-9 CASNSGRVRSYNEQFF
TRBJ2-7 . TRBV5-1 CASGVEGVRYEQYF
TRBJ1-1 . TRBV3-1 CASVPVGTAGTEAFF